Sequencing of this TCR beta chain was carried out in a study of CD4 T cells in relation to SARS-CoV-2 and coronaviruses. Study-level findings and limits: SARS-CoV-2-driven expansion was significantly weaker in crossreactive than monoreactive clones. Roughly three fifths of donors had memory CD4+ clonotypes crossrecognizing SARS-CoV-2 and common cold coronavirus spike. Memory recall responses, not primary responses primed in culture, are what the assay detects.

CD4+ T cells from unexposed donors were obtained before the COVID-19 pandemic (2011-2018). Sequencing was performed with immunoSEQ multiplex PCR; in TCRdb, only in-frame clones are kept and a portion is missing. The sample records tens of thousands of clones, about nine tenths being singletons. The CDR3 is 13 residues long. Trimming stripped 7 bases from V and 0 bases from J, with 7 bases between. To note about this clone: Its cognate antigen is unknown.

The chain uses TRBV12-3 or TRBV12-4 and TRBJ2-1, with D uncertain. Sequencing was performed on memory CD4+ T cells from PBMCs. This TCR was recovered from a human donor in good health. The CDR3 sequence: CASTPSSYNEQFF. CDR3 coding DNA: TGTGCCAGCACTCCTAGCTCCTACAATGAGCAGTTCTTC.